This T cell receptor beta chain was captured in a study of cytomegalovirus exposure and HLA in healthy donors. Study background: T cells numbering about 179 million yielded roughly 120 million unique TCR beta sequences in an earlier analysis.

Both 60 Vbeta primers and 13 Jbeta primers went into the PCR. Some clones are missing from TCRdb's copy, which holds only in-frame ones; the method was immunoSEQ multiplex PCR. The data show some 99,000 clones, with under 85% seen just once and around 7.7% held by the top ten. Points from the study as a whole: The records held CMV serostatus as the only immune exposure information. Cytomegalovirus association was assigned to approximately 160 TCR beta chains. TCR beta V- and J-gene trimming, according to a later analysis, was linked to a missense DCLRE1C variant.

Comments on this clone: The antigen remains unidentified.

This CDR3 has 15 amino acids. Germline values: CDR1 SNHLY, CDR2 FYNNEI. V was pared by 8 bases and J by 0 bases, with 11 bases between. The receptor's source is a middle-aged man in good health and CMV-seronegative. This rearrangement joins TRBV2 to TRBJ2-6, with a possible D match to TRBD1 (5 bases). Sequenced material: PBMCs. The CDR3 DNA reads as TGTGCCAGCTCAACAGGCTTCTCTGGGGCCAACGTCCTGACTTTC. As protein: CASSTGFSGANVLTF.